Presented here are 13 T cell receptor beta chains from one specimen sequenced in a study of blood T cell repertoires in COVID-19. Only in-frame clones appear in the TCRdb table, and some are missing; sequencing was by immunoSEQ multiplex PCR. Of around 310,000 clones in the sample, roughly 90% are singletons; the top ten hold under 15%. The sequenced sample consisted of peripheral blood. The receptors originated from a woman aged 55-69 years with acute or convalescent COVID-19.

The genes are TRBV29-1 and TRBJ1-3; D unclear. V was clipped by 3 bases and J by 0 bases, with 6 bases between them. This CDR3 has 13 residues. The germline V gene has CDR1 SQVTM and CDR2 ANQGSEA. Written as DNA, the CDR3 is TGCAGCGTTGATGCTAACTCTGGAAACACCATATATTTT. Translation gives CSVDANSGNTIYF.

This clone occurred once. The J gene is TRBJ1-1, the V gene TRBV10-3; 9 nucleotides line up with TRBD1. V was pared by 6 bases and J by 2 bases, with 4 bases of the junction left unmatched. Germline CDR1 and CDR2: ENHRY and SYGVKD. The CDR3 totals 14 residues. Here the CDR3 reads CAIRDRGKNTEAFF. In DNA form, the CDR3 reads TGTGCCATCAGGGACAGGGGAAAAAACACTGAAGCTTTCTTT.

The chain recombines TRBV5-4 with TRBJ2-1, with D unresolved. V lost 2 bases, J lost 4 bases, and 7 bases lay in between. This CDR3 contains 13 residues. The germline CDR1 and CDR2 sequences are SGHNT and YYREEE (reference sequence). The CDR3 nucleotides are TGTGCCAGCAGCTTTGGAGATTACAATGAGCAGTTCTTC. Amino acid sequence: CASSFGDYNEQFF.

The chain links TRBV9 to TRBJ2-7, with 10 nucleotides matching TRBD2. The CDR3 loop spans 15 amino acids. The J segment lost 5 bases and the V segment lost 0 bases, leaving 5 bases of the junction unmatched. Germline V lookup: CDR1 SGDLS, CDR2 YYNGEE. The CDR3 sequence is CASSVGLAGVHEQYF. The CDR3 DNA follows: TGTGCCAGCAGCGTAGGTCTAGCGGGAGTCCACGAGCAGTACTTC.

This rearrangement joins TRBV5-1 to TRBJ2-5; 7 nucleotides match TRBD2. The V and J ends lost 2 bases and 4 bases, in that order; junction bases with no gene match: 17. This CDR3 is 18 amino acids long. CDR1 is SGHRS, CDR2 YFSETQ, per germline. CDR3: CASSFGGSSSGILETQYF. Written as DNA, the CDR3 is TGCGCCAGCAGCTTTGGGGGTAGTTCTAGCGGAATCCTAGAGACCCAGTACTTC.

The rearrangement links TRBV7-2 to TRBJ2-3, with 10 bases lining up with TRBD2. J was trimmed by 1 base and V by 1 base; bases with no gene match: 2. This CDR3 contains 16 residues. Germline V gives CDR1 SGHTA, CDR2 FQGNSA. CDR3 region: CASSLVAGGGTDTQYF. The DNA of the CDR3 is TGTGCCAGCAGCTTAGTAGCGGGGGGCGGCACAGATACGCAGTATTTT.

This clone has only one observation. CDR3 sequence reads: CASSPQSGTGGSPLHF. Here the CDR3 DNA reads TGTGCCAGCAGCCCCCAATCCGGGACAGGGGGATCACCCCTCCACTTT. The genes are TRBV7-9 and TRBJ1-6, with 11 positions matching TRBD1. Trimming cost V 5 bases and J 10 bases; bases outside gene matches: 10. The CDR3 length is 16 residues. The germline V gene has CDR1 SEHNR and CDR2 FQNEAQ (reference sequence).

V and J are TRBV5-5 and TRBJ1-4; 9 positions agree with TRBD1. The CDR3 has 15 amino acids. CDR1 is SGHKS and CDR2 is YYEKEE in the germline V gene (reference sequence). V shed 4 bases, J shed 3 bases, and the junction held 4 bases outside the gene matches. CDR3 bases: TGTGCCAGCAGCCGCGACAGGGGGGCTAATGAAAAACTGTTTTTT. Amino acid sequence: CASSRDRGANEKLFF.

The CDR3 sequence: CASSQELAGVPVTQYF. Here the CDR3 DNA reads TGTGCCAGCAGCCAAGAGCTAGCGGGGGTCCCGGTGACCCAGTACTTC. This chain joins TRBV3-1 (or the pseudogene TRBV3-2) and TRBJ2-5, with 10 bases identical to TRBD2. This CDR3 spans 16 amino acids. Germline CDR1 is LGHDT and CDR2 is YNNKEL (reference sequence). Trimming cost V 0 bases and J 7 bases; bases outside gene matches: 8.

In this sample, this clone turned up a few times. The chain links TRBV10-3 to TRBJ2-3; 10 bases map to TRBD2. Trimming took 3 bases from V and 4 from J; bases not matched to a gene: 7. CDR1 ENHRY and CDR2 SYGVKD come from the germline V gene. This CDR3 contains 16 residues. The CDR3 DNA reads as TGTGCCATCAGTGAATATAGCGGGAGGATTTCAGATACGCAGTATTTT. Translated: CAISEYSGRISDTQYF.

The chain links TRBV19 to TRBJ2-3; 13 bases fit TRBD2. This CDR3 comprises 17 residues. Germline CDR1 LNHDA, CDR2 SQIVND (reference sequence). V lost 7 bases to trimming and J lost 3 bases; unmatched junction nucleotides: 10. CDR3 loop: CASTAARLAGGTDTQYF. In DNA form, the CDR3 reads TGTGCCAGTACCGCCGCCCGACTAGCGGGGGGTACAGATACGCAGTATTTT.

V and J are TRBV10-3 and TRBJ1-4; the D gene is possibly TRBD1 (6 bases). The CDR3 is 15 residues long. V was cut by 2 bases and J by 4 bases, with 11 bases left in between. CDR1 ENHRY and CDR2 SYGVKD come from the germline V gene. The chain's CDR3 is CAISEGRGDNEKLFF. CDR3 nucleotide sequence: TGTGCCATCAGTGAGGGCAGGGGTGATAATGAAAAACTGTTTTTT.

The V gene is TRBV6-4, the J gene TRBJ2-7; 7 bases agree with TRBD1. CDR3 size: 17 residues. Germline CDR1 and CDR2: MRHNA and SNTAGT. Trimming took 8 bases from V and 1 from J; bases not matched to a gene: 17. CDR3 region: CASPEPPIDRASYEQYF. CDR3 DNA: TGTGCCAGCCCCGAACCACCCATAGACAGGGCTTCCTACGAGCAGTACTTC.